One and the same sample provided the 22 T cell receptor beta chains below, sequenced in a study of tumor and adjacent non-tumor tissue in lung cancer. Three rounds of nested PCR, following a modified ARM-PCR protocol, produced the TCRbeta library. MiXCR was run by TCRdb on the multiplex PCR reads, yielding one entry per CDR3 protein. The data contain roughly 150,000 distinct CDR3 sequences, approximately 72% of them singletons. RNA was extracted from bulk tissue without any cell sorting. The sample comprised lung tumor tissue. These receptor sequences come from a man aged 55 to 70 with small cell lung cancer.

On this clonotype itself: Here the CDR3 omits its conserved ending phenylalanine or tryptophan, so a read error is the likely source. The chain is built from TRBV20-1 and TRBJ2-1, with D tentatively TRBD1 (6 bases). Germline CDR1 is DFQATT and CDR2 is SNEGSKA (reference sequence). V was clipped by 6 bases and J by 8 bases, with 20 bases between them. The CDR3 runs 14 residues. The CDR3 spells CSAGAWDGGDEQFV. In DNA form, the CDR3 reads TGCAGTGCCGGAGCGTGGGATGGGGGCGATGAGCAGTTCGTC.

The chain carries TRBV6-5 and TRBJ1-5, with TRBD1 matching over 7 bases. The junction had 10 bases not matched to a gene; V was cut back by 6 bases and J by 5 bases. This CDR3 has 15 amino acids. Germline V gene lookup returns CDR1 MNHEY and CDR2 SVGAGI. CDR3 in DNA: TGTGCCAGCAGGGGGAGGGACAGCCTACATCAGCCCCAGCATTTT. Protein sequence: CASRGRDSLHQPQHF.

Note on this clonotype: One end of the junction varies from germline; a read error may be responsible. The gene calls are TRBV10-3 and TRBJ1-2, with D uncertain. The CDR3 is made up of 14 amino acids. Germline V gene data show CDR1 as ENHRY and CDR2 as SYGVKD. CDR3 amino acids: CATSESLGTYGYTF. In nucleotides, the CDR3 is TGTGCCACCAGTGAGTCGCTGGGTACCTATGGCTACACCTTC.

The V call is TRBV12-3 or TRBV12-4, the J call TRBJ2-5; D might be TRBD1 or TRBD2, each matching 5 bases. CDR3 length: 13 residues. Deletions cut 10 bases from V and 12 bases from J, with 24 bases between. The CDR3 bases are TGTGCCAACAATTTCTCCCGGGGCGGTCGTGAGTACTTC. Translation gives CANNFSRGGREYF.

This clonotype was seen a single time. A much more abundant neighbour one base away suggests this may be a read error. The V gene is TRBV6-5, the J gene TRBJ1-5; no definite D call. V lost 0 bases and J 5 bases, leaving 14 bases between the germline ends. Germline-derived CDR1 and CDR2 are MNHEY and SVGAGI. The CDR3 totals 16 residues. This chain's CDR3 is CASSYSLGGTDQPQHF. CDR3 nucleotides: TGTGCCAGCAGTTACTCATTGGGAGGAACAGATCAGCCCCAGCATTTT.

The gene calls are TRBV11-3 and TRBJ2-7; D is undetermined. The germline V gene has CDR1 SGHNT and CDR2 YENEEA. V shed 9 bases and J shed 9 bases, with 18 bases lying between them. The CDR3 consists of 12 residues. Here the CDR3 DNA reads TGTGCCAGTGGCTTGGTGAGACAACCGCAGTACTTC. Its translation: CASGLVRQPQYF.

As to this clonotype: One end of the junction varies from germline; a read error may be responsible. This CDR3 is CAGSSGTPGNTIYF. Here the CDR3 DNA reads TGTGCCGGCAGCTCTGGGACCCCTGGAAACACCATATATTTT. J is TRBJ1-3 and V is TRBV11-2, with D perhaps TRBD1 (5 bases). The V gene's germline CDR1 is SGHAT and CDR2 FQNNGV. The CDR3 spans 14 residues.

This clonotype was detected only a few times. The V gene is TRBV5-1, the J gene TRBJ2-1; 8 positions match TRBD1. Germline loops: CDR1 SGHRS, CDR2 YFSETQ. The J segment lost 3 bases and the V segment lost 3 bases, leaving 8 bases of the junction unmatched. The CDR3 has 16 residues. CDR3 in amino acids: CASSSSRTGYYNEQFF. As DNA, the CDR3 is TGCGCCAGCAGCTCCTCCCGGACAGGGTACTACAATGAGCAGTTCTTC.

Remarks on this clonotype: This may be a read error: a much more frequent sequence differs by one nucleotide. CDR3 bases: TGCAGTGCTGAGACAGTGGGAGGCCACGAGCAGTACTTC. Its translation is CSAETVGGHEQYF. V is TRBV20-1 and J is TRBJ2-7, with D possibly being TRBD2 (6 bases). Trimming took 5 bases from V and 5 from J, leaving 16 bases between them. Per the germline V gene, CDR1 is DFQATT and CDR2 is SNEGSKA (reference sequence). The CDR3 covers 13 residues.

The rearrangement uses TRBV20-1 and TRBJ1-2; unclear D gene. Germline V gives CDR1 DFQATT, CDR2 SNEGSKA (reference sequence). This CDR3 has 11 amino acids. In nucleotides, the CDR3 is TGCGGCGTCAATTATGGGGATGGCTACACCTTC. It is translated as CGVNYGDGYTF.

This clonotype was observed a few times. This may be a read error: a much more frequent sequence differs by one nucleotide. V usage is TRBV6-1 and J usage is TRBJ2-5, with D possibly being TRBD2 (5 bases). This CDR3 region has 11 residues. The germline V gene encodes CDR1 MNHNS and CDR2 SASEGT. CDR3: CASCEAVTQYF. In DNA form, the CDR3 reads TGTGCCAGCTGTGAAGCGGTGACCCAGTACTTC.

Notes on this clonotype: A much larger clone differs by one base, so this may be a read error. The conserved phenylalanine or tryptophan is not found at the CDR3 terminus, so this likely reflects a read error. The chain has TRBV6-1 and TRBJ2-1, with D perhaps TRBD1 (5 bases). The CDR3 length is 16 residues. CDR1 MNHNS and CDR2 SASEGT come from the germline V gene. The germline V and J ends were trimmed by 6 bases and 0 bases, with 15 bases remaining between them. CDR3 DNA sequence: TGTGCCAGCAGGGCCCAGGGCCCGAGCTCCTACAATGAGCAGTTCTTG. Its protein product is CASRAQGPSSYNEQFL.

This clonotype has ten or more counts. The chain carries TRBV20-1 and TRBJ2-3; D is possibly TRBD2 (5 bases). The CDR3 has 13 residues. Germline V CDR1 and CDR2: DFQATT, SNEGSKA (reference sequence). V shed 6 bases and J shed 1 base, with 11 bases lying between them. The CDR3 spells CSASGIRTDTQYF. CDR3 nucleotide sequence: TGCAGTGCATCCGGGATCCGCACAGATACGCAGTATTTT.

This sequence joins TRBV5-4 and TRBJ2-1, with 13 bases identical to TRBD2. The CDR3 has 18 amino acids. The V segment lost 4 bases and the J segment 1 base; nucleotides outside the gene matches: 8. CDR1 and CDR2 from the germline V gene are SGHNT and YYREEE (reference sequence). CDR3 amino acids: CASSPGGLAGSSYNEQFF. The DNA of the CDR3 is TGTGCCAGCAGCCCGGGGGGACTAGCGGGATCATCCTACAATGAGCAGTTCTTC.

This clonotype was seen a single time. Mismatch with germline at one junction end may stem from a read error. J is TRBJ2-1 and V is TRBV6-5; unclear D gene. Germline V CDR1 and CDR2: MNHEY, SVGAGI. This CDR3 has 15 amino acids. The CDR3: CASCYSFSAYNEQFF. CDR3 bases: TGTGCCAGCTGTTACTCTTTCAGCGCCTACAATGAGCAGTTCTTC.

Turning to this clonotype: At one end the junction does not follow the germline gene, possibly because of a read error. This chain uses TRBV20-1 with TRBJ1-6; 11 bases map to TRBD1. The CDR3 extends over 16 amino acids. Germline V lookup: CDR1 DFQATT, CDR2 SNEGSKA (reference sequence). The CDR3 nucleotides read TGCAGTGCTGCCGGGACCGGGACAGGGGGATTTTCACCCCTCCATTTT. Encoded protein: CSAAGTGTGGFSPLHF.

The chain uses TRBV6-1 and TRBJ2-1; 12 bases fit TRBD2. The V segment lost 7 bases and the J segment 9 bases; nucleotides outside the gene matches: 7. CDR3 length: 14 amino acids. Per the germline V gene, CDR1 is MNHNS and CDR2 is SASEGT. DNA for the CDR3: TGTGCCAGCATTGACCCTAGCGGGAGGGTTGAGCAGTTCTTC. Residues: CASIDPSGRVEQFF.

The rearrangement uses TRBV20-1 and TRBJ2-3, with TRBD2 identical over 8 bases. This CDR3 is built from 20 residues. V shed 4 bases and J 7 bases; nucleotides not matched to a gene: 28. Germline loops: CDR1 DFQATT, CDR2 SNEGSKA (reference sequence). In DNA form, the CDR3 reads TGCAGTGCTACTGACGGGGGGGGGGTTGAATGGCTCGGGAGCGCATATACGCAGTATTTT. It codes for CSATDGGGVEWLGSAYTQYF.

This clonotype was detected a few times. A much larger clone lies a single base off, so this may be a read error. The CDR3 DNA is TGCAGTGCTAGTCCCGGGATAGGGATCAGTCAGCCCCAGCATTTT. This codes for CSASPGIGISQPQHF. The chain uses TRBV20-1 and TRBJ1-5; D is ambiguous. V lost 3 bases to trimming and J lost 6 bases, with 18 bases between them. Germline V gives CDR1 DFQATT, CDR2 SNEGSKA (reference sequence). The CDR3 has 15 residues.

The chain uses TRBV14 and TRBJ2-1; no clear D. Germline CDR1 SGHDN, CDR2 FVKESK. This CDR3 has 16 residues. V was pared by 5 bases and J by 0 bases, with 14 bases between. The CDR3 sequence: CASSFPAEHSYNEQFF. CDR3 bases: TGTGCCAGCAGCTTCCCGGCAGAACACTCCTACAATGAGCAGTTCTTC.

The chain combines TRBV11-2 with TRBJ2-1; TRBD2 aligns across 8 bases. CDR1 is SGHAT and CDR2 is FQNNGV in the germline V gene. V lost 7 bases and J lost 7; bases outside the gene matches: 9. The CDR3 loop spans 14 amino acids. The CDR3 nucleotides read TGTGCCAGCATGTGGCGGGAGGCTATTAATGAGCAGTTCTTC. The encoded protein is CASMWREAINEQFF.

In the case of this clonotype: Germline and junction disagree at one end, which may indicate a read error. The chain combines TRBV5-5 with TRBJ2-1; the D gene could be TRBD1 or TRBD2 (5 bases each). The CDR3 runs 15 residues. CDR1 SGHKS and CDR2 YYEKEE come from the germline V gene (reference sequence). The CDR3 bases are TGTGCCAGCAGCCCGGGACCGACCCCGGGAAATGAGCAGTCCTTC. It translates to CASSPGPTPGNEQSF.